The 2 T cell receptor beta chains listed next were all sequenced from one sample in a study of cytomegalovirus exposure and HLA in healthy donors (dated by TCRdb to about 2017). The protocol used for the library was the immunoSEQ multiplex PCR assay. For the multiplex PCR, a mixture combining 60 forward primers for TCR Vbeta segments and 13 reverse primers for TCR Jbeta segments was used. Entries here come from immuneACCESS through TCRdb and include only in-frame sequences with V and J called. Some clones fail to appear in such tables; in the studies checked, an unresolved V gene covers under half of the shortfall, and the cause of the remainder is unknown. The sample table lists roughly 160,000 clones, approximately 78% of them with a count of one. Clones ranked in the top ten supply nearly 2.5% of the sample. Sequenced sample: PBMCs. These receptors were collected from a male donor in good health and CMV-seronegative.

The V and J genes are TRBV19 and TRBJ1-5; D not certain. Trimming pared 3 bases from V and 0 bases from J, leaving 9 bases between. Germline CDR1 reads LNHDA; CDR2 reads SQIVND (reference sequence). CDR3 length equals 15 residues. CDR3 region: CASSIPGFSNQPQHF. CDR3 nucleotides: TGTGCCAGTAGTATCCCGGGGTTTAGCAATCAGCCCCAGCATTTT.

J is TRBJ1-2 and V is TRBV5-4; D may be TRBD1 (6 bases). Germline V lookup: CDR1 SGHNT, CDR2 YYREEE (reference sequence). Trimming left V 0 bases short and J 3 bases short, with 9 bases between. The CDR3 loop spans 14 amino acids. The DNA for the CDR3 is TGTGCCAGCAGCTTGGCAGGGGCGGACTATGGCTACACCTTC. Translating gives CASSLAGADYGYTF.